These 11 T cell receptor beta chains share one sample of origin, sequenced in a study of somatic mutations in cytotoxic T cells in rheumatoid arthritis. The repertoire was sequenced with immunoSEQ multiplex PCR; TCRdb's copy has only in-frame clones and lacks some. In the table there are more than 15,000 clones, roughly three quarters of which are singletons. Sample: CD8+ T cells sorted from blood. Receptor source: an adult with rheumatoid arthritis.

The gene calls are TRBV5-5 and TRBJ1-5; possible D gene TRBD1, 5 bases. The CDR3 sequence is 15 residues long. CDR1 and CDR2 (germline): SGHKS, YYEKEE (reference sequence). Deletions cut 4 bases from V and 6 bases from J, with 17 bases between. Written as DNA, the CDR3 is TGTGCCAGCAGCCTGGGAGCGGCCAGGGCTCAGCCCCAGCATTTT. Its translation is CASSLGAARAQPQHF.

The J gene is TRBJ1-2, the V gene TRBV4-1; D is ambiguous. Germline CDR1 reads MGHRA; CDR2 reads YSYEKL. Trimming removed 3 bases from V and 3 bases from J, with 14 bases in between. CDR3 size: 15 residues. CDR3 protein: CASSQPQYSDYGYTF. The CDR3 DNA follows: TGCGCCAGCAGCCAGCCTCAGTATTCCGACTATGGCTACACCTTC.

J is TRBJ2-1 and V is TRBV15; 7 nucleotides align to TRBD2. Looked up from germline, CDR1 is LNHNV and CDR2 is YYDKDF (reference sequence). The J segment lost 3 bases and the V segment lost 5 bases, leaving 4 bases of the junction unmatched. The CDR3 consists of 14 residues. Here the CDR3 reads CATSAGTNYNEQFF. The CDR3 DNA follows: TGTGCCACCAGCGCCGGGACTAACTACAATGAGCAGTTCTTC. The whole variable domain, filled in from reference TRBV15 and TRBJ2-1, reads DAMVIQNPRYQVTQFGKPVTLSCSQTLNHNVMYWYQQKSSQAPKLLFHYYDKDFNNEADTPDNFQSRRPNTSFCFLDIRSPGLGDTAMYLCATSAGTNYNEQFFGPGTRLTVL.

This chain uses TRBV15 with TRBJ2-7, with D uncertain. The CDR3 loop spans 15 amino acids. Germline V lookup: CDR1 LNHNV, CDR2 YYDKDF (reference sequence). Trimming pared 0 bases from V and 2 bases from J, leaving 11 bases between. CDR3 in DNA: TGTGCCACCAGCAGAGACAGGCGACCCCCCTACGAGCAGTACTTC. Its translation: CATSRDRRPPYEQYF.

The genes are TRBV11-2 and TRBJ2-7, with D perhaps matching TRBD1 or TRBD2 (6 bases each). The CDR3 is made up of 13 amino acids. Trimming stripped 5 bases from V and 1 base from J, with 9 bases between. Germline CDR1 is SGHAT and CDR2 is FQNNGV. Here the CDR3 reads CASSQGRSYEQYF. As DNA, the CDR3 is TGTGCCAGCAGCCAGGGGAGGTCCTACGAGCAGTACTTC. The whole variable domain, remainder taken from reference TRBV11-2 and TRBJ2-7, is EAGVAQSPRYKIIEKRQSVAFWCNPISGHATLYWYQQILGQGPKLLIQFQNNGVVDDSQLPKDRFSAERLKGVDSTLKIQPAKLEDSAVYLCASSQGRSYEQYFGPGTRLTVT.

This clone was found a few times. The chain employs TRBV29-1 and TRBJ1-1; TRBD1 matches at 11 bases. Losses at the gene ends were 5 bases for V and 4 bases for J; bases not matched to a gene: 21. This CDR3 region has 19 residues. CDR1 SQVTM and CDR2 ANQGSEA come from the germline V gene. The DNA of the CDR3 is TGCAGCGTTCTTCCCGCCCCCGGGACAGGGGGTTCCTTGGGCACTGAAGCTTTCTTT. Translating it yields CSVLPAPGTGGSLGTEAFF. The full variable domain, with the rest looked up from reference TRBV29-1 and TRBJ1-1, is SAVISQKPSRDICQRGTSLTIQCQVDSQVTMMFWYRQQPGQSLTLIATANQGSEATYESGFVIDKFPISRPNLTFSTLTVSNMSPEDSSIYLCSVLPAPGTGGSLGTEAFFGQGTRLTVV.

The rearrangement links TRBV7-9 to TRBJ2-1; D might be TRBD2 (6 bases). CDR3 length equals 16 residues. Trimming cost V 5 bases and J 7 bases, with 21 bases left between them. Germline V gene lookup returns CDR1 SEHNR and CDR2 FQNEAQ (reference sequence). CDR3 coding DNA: TGTGCCAGCAGCCCTAGGATACTAGCCCAGGCAAATGAGCAGTTCTTC. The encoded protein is CASSPRILAQANEQFF.

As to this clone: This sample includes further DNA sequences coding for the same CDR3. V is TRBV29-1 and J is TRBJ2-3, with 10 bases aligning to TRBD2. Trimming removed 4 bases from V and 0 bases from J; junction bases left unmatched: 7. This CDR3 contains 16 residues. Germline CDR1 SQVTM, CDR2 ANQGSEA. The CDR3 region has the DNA TGCAGCGTTGTGGGACTAGCGCAAACTAGCACAGATACGCAGTATTTT. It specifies CSVVGLAQTSTDTQYF.

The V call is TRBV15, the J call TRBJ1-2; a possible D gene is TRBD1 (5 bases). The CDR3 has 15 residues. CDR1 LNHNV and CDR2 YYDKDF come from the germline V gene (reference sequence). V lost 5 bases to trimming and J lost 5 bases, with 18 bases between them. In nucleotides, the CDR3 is TGTGCCACCAGCTCTTCATTCGGGGCTCTTTATGGCTACACCTTC. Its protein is CATSSSFGALYGYTF.

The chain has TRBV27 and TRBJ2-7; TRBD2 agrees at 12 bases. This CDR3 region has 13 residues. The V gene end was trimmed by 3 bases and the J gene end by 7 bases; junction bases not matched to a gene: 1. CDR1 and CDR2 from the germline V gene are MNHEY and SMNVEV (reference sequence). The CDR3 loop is CASSFGTSGEQYF. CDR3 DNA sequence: TGTGCCAGCAGTTTTGGGACTAGCGGGGAGCAGTACTTC.

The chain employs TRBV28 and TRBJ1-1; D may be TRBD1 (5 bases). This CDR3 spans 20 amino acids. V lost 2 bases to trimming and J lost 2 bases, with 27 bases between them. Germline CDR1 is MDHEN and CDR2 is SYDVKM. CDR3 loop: CASSLGPGREWVGFNTEAFF. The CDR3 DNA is TGTGCCAGCAGTTTAGGCCCGGGACGTGAGTGGGTGGGATTTAACACTGAAGCTTTCTTT.